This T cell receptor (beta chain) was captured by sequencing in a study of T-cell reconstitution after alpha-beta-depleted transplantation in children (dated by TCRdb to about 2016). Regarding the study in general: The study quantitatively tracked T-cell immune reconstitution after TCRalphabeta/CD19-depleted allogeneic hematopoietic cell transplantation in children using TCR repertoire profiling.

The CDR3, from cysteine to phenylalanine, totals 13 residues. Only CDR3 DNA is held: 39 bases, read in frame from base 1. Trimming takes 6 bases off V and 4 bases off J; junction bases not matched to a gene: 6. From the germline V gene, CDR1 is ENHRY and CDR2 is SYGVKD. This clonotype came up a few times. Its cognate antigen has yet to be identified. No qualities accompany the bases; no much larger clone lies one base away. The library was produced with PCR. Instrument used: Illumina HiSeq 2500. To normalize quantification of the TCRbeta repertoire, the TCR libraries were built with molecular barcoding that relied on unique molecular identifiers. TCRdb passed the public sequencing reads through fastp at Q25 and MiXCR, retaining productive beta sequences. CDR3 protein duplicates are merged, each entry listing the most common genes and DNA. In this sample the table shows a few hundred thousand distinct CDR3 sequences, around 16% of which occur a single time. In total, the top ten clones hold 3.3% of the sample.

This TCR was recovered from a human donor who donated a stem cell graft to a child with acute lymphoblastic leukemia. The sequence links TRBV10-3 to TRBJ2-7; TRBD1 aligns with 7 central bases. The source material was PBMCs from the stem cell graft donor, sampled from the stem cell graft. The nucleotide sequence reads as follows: TGTGCCATCAGCGGGGACAGTCATTACGAGCAGTACTTC. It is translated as CAISGDSHYEQYF.